The 15 T cell receptor beta chains below come from one sample, sequenced in a study of blood T cells in healthy people across ages. Primers used in a second PCR of about 7 to 11 cycles were a sample-barcoded 5' primer and a J-beta primer mix. TCRdb reprocessed the 5' RACE reads with MiXCR, giving one entry per CDR3 protein. In the table there are fewer than 1,000,000 distinct CDR3 sequences, around 45% of which are singletons. Input material: blood. Receptor source: a man older than 75 in good health.

The sample holds many counts of this clonotype. V is TRBV27 and J is TRBJ2-3; D gene ambiguous. Germline CDR1 reads MNHEY; CDR2 reads SMNVEV (reference sequence). V was pared by 8 bases and J by 4 bases, with 4 bases between. The CDR3 runs to 10 residues. The CDR3 spells CASGADTQYF. The CDR3 bases are TGTGCCAGCGGGGCAGATACGCAGTATTTT.

The rearrangement joins TRBV7-9 to TRBJ1-1, with 7 bases fitting TRBD1. CDR1 SEHNR and CDR2 FQNEAQ come from the germline V gene (reference sequence). The CDR3 loop spans 12 amino acids. V lost 5 bases, J lost 7 bases, and 4 bases stayed unmatched. Written as DNA, the CDR3 is TGTGCCAGCAGCAAAGGGGGCGGTGAAGCTTTCTTT. It codes for CASSKGGGEAFF.

The table lists this clonotype with a few counts. The V call is TRBV5-1, the J call TRBJ2-5; D might be TRBD1 (5 bases). The germline CDR1 and CDR2 sequences are SGHRS and YFSETQ. The length of the CDR3 is 14 residues. V dropped 4 bases and J dropped 2 bases, with 12 bases sitting between them. For the CDR3, the DNA is TGCGCCAGCAGCCATGACAGAAGTCAAGAGACCCAGTACTTC. Residues: CASSHDRSQETQYF.

This clonotype was counted many times. The rearrangement joins TRBV7-9 to TRBJ2-5; the D is unclear. The CDR3 length is 14 residues. Germline V CDR1 and CDR2: SEHNR, FQNEAQ (reference sequence). Trimming pared 0 bases from V and 4 bases from J, leaving 9 bases between. This CDR3 reads CASSLAQTVETQYF. CDR3 bases: TGTGCCAGCAGCTTAGCCCAGACGGTAGAGACCCAGTACTTC.

This clonotype was observed a handful of times. The rearrangement uses TRBV5-6 and TRBJ2-5, with 9 bases fitting TRBD2. The CDR3 contains 16 residues. V shed 4 bases and J 4 bases; nucleotides not matched to a gene: 11. CDR1 and CDR2 (germline): SGHDT, YYEEEE. CDR3: CASSPGLREGLETQYF. As DNA, the CDR3 is TGTGCCAGCAGCCCTGGGCTGCGGGAGGGCCTAGAGACCCAGTACTTC. The entire variable domain, with the rest obtained from reference TRBV5-6 and TRBJ2-5, is as follows: DAGVTQSPTHLIKTRGQQVTLRCSPKSGHDTVSWYQQALGQGPQFIFQYYEEEERQRGNFPDRFSGHQFPNYSSELNVNALLLGDSALYLCASSPGLREGLETQYFGPGTRLLVL.

The table lists this clonotype with a few counts. The chain carries TRBV20-1 and TRBJ1-2, with 9 bases matching TRBD1. The CDR3 consists of 13 residues. Trimming took 7 bases from V and 1 from J; bases not matched to a gene: 4. Germline loops: CDR1 DFQATT, CDR2 SNEGSKA (reference sequence). CDR3 residues: CSVTTGGNYGYTF. DNA of the CDR3: TGCAGTGTTACGACAGGGGGTAACTATGGCTACACCTTC.

This chain connects TRBV20-1 to TRBJ2-5; possibly TRBD1 or TRBD2 for D (6 bases each). Trimming left V 6 bases short and J 11 bases short, with 22 bases between. The CDR3 extends over 13 amino acids. Germline lookup yields CDR1 DFQATT and CDR2 SNEGSKA (reference sequence). The CDR3 protein is CSATRGQGIRQYF. In DNA form, the CDR3 reads TGCAGTGCAACGCGGGGACAAGGGATCAGGCAGTACTTC.

This chain links TRBV6-6 with TRBJ2-2; D might be TRBD1 (5 bases). Trimming took 7 bases from V and 6 from J, leaving 21 bases between them. Per the germline V gene, CDR1 is MNHNY and CDR2 is SVGAGI (reference sequence). This CDR3 is 16 amino acids long. The CDR3 DNA reads as TGTGCCAGCACTCAGTCGTCGGCAGGGCGTCCCGGGGAGCTGTTTTTT. It specifies CASTQSSAGRPGELFF.

This clonotype was seen once. This chain joins TRBV20-1 and TRBJ2-4; D is uncertain. The J call is uncertain, as TRBJ2-5 better fits the DNA end. Germline lookup yields CDR1 DFQATT and CDR2 SNEGSKA (reference sequence). CDR3 length equals 13 residues. This chain's CDR3 is CSAETPLGETQYF. DNA for the CDR3: TGCAGTGCTGAGACCCCGTTGGGAGAGACCCAGTACTTC.

This chain joins TRBV6-1 and TRBJ2-1; D may be TRBD2 (5 bases). The CDR3 extends over 15 amino acids. Germline-derived CDR1 and CDR2 are MNHNS and SASEGT. V lost 2 bases and J 4 bases, leaving 12 bases between the germline ends. Here the CDR3 reads CASSELAGQYNEQFF. The CDR3 DNA follows: TGTGCCAGCAGTGAATTGGCGGGTCAATACAATGAGCAGTTCTTC.

The rearrangement uses TRBV6-2 or TRBV6-3 and TRBJ2-2; 8 bases match TRBD2. This CDR3 has 14 amino acids. Germline V gene lookup returns CDR1 MNHEY and CDR2 SVGEGT. J gave up 6 bases and V 4 bases, and 4 bases lay outside the gene matches. CDR3: CASSSPAGAGELFF. CDR3 coding DNA: TGTGCCAGCAGTTCTCCAGCGGGGGCCGGGGAGCTGTTTTTT.

This clonotype was picked up a small number of times. This chain joins TRBV9 and TRBJ2-1; 11 nucleotides match TRBD2. The V segment lost 4 bases and the J segment 8 bases; nucleotides outside the gene matches: 8. Germline V gene lookup returns CDR1 SGDLS and CDR2 YYNGEE. The CDR3 runs to 15 residues. This chain's CDR3 is CASSQTSGSPYEQFF. CDR3 nucleotides: TGTGCCAGCAGCCAAACTAGCGGGAGCCCCTATGAGCAGTTCTTC.

The V gene is TRBV12-3 or TRBV12-4, the J gene TRBJ2-4; 8 nucleotides line up with TRBD2. The CDR3 runs 16 residues. V was clipped by 2 bases and J by 0 bases; unmatched bases: 3. The DNA for the CDR3 is TGTGCCAGCAGTTTACTAGCGGGCCTAGCCAAAAACATTCAGTACTTC. It is translated as CASSLLAGLAKNIQYF.

The chain carries TRBV29-1 and TRBJ1-5, with D unresolved. V was pared by 6 bases and J by 6 bases, with 15 bases between. The CDR3 has 13 residues. The germline V gene encodes CDR1 SQVTM and CDR2 ANQGSEA. The DNA of the CDR3 is TGCAGCGTCGGAGATAGGGTTGGTCAGCCCCAGCATTTT. Protein: CSVGDRVGQPQHF.

The chain has TRBV20-1 and TRBJ2-5; 9 bases align to TRBD2. The CDR3 contains 14 residues. Trimming took 6 bases from V and 1 from J; bases not matched to a gene: 6. Germline loops: CDR1 DFQATT, CDR2 SNEGSKA (reference sequence). The CDR3 here is CSAVGGGAQETQYF. CDR3 bases: TGCAGTGCCGTTGGCGGGGGGGCCCAAGAGACCCAGTACTTC.